This T cell receptor beta chain stems from a study of technical replicates of blood from a handful of donors. This clone was recorded only once. Profiled with immunoSEQ multiplex PCR; TCRdb holds only in-frame clones, not every one. The sample contains about 76,000 clones, 75% to 95% of which appear only once. This CDR3 has 14 residues. Losses at the gene ends were 1 base for V and 2 bases for J; bases not matched to a gene: 0. Germline-derived CDR1 and CDR2 are SGHTA and FQGNSA. J is TRBJ2-7 and V is TRBV7-2; 9 bases map to TRBD1. Sequenced sample: T cells isolated from PBMCs. The sequence derives from a human donor in good health. This chain's CDR3 is CASSLGTGAYEQYF. DNA for the CDR3: TGTGCCAGCAGCTTAGGGACAGGGGCCTACGAGCAGTACTTC.